Listed below are T cell receptor beta chains from one sample, sequenced in a study of beta chain features in type 1 diabetes. Assay used: immunoSEQ multiplex PCR; TCRdb lists only in-frame clones, some missing. The data show 200,000 to 250,000 clones, with about 71% seen just once and about 0.05% held by the top ten. Sample: naive CD4+ T cells from blood. The source of these receptors is a man younger than 40 in good health. CDR3s include the opening cysteine and the closing phenylalanine or tryptophan. Each record gives: V gene, clone size, J gene, D gene, CDR3 DNA, CDR3 protein. A D gene is named only where the DNA matches it firmly. A clone size is listed for some rows: how often the clone was seen (once, few, many), or a class if it is expanded.

>TRBV10-3|NA|TRBJ2-1|NA
TGTGCCACCCAGGGGTACAATGAGCAGTTCTTC
CATQGYNEQFF
>TRBV5-1|NA|TRBJ2-1|TRBD1
TGCGCCAGCAGCTTAAGGGACAGCTCCTACAATGAGCAGTTCTTC
CASSLRDSSYNEQFF
>TRBV6-5|NA|TRBJ2-7|NA
TGTGCCAGCAGCCGAGATCGGAGGAGGAAGCAGTACTTC
CASSRDRRRKQYF
>TRBV19|NA|TRBJ2-2|NA
TGTGCCAGTAGTATTAAAGTTGCCGGGGAGCTGTTTTTT
CASSIKVAGELFF
>TRBV29-1|NA|TRBJ1-3|TRBD1
TGCAGCGCCTCACGACAGGGCTCTGGAAACACCATATATTTT
CSASRQGSGNTIYF
>TRBV15|few|TRBJ2-3|TRBD2
TGTGCCACCAGCAGAGCCCCGGGGAGGGTTGCAGATACGCAGTATTTT
CATSRAPGRVADTQYF
>TRBV30|NA|TRBJ2-5|NA
TGTGCCTGGAGTGGATACAGGCGACAAGAGACCCAGTACTTC
CAWSGYRRQETQYF
>TRBV30|few|TRBJ2-5|NA
TGTGCCTGGAGTGGACCAACCGGGACCCAGTACTTC
CAWSGPTGTQYF
>TRBV30|NA|TRBJ1-2|NA
TGTGCCTGGAGTGTTAGGGAAGACGGCTACACCTTC
CAWSVREDGYTF
>TRBV5-1|NA|TRBJ2-7|TRBD1
TGCGCCAGCAGCGCCGACAGGGGCGAGCAGTACTTC
CASSADRGEQYF
>TRBV30|NA|TRBJ1-1|NA
TGTGCCTGGAGGGGACGAGGGAACACTGAAGCTTTCTTT
CAWRGRGNTEAFF
>TRBV30|NA|TRBJ2-1|TRBD2
TGTGCCTGGAGTAATTGGGGACTAGCCTACAATGAGCAGTTCTTC
CAWSNWGLAYNEQFF
>TRBV30|NA|TRBJ2-4|NA
TGTGCCTGGACCAATTGGGGGGACAGACAAAACATTCAGTACTTC
CAWTNWGDRQNIQYF
>TRBV5-6|once|TRBJ2-5|NA
TGTGCCAGCAGCTTGATAAATCAAGAGACCCAGTACTTC
CASSLINQETQYF
>TRBV7-2|few|TRBJ2-3|NA
TGTGCCAGCAGCTTAGGGCCCATTGATACGCAGTATTTT
CASSLGPIDTQYF
>TRBV20-1|NA|TRBJ2-1|NA
TGCAGTGCTAGCTACAATGAGCAGTTCTTC
CSASYNEQFF
>TRBV29-1|few|TRBJ2-3|TRBD1
TGCAGCGCCAGCCCGGGACAGGGAACAGATACGCAGTATTTT
CSASPGQGTDTQYF
>TRBV5-1|NA|TRBJ2-1|NA
TGCGCCAGCAGCTTGGAGGGGACGGACTACAATGAGCAGTTCTTC
CASSLEGTDYNEQFF
>TRBV5-1|once|TRBJ2-5|NA
TGCGCCAGCAGCCTTGTACTGAAAGAGACCCAGTACTTC
CASSLVLKETQYF
>TRBV4-1|few|TRBJ2-1|TRBD2
TGCGCCAGCAGCCCCACATTAGCGGGGAATGAGCAGTTCTTC
CASSPTLAGNEQFF
>TRBV30|NA|TRBJ2-2|TRBD2
TGTGCCTGGAGTACCATCGGGACTAGCGTTTACACCGGGGAGCTGTTTTTT
CAWSTIGTSVYTGELFF
>TRBV29-1|NA|TRBJ2-7|TRBD1
TGCAGCGTTGGTGGGGACAGGGTTTCCCACGAGCAGTACTTC
CSVGGDRVSHEQYF
>TRBV15|NA|TRBJ2-5|NA
TGTGCCACCAGCAGAGCCAAAAGACAGATCACTGGGACCCAGTACTTC
CATSRAKRQITGTQYF
>TRBV30|once|TRBJ1-1|NA
TGTGCCTGGAGTAACGAGGGGGAAGCTTTCTTT
CAWSNEGEAFF
>TRBV9|few|TRBJ2-1|TRBD2
TGTGCCAGCAGCGTAGGACTAGCGTACTACAATGAGCAGTTCTTC
CASSVGLAYYNEQFF
>TRBV20-1|NA|TRBJ2-7|NA
TGCAGTGCTGGACAGCCCGAGCAGTACTTC
CSAGQPEQYF
>TRBV18|NA|TRBJ2-7|NA
TGTGCCAGCTCGCTGAATTACGAGCAGTACTTC
CASSLNYEQYF
>TRBV29-1|NA|TRBJ1-2|NA
TGCAGCGTTGAGGGGGTTCTCGAGGGGTATGGCTACACCTTC
CSVEGVLEGYGYTF
>TRBV30|few|TRBJ1-1|NA
TGTGCCTGGAGTGGGGACACTGAAGCTTTCTTT
CAWSGDTEAFF
>TRBV5-4|NA|TRBJ2-7|TRBD1
TGTGCCAGCAGCCCTTCCTGGGACAGGGGGCGGAACGAGCAGTACTTC
CASSPSWDRGRNEQYF
>TRBV10-3|few|TRBJ2-1|NA
TGTGCCATCAGTGAGCCTGTCAGATCCAGCATGTTCTTC
CAISEPVRSSMFF
>TRBV29-1|few|TRBJ1-2|NA
TGCAGCGTTTCAGGGGAGGATGGCTACACCTTC
CSVSGEDGYTF
>TRBV10-3|few|TRBJ2-1|NA
TGTGCCATCAGTGTTCTGCGGGAGCAGTTCTTC
CAISVLREQFF
>TRBV30|NA|TRBJ2-1|NA
TGTGCCTGGGGCCTATCTCTGGGGGAGCAGTTCTTC
CAWGLSLGEQFF
>TRBV7-9|few|TRBJ2-5|TRBD2
TGTGCCAGCAGCCTCCTTTGGGCGGGAGGCCAAGAGACCCAGTACTTC
CASSLLWAGGQETQYF
>TRBV7-9|NA|TRBJ2-3|NA
TGTGCCAGCAGCTCCCGACAGAACACAGATACGCAGTATTTT
CASSSRQNTDTQYF
>TRBV5-1|NA|TRBJ2-5|TRBD1
TGCGCCAGCAGCCCCGGGACAGGGAGAGAGACCCAGTACTTC
CASSPGTGRETQYF
>TRBV7-2|NA|TRBJ2-7|NA
TGTGCCAGCAGCTTATGGGGCTACGAGCAGTACTTC
CASSLWGYEQYF
>TRBV11-2|NA|TRBJ2-3|NA
TGTGCCAGCAGCCGGGGGCGGGGCAGCACAGATACGCAGTATTTT
CASSRGRGSTDTQYF
>TRBV29-1|NA|TRBJ2-7|NA
TGCAGCGTTTTGGGTTCCTACGAGCAGTACTTC
CSVLGSYEQYF
>TRBV30|NA|TRBJ1-2|NA
TGTGCCTGGAGTAGAAGGGAAAACTATGGCTACACCTTC
CAWSRRENYGYTF
>TRBV30|NA|TRBJ1-2|TRBD1
TGTGCCTGGAGTCAACAGGGGAACTATGGCTACACCTTC
CAWSQQGNYGYTF
>TRBV15|NA|TRBJ1-5|NA
TGTGCCACCAGCAGAGATCTTAGCACCTACGGTCAGCCCCAGCATTTT
CATSRDLSTYGQPQHF
>TRBV2|NA|TRBJ2-1|NA
TGTGCCAGCAGTGAAGACAGGGATAATGAGCAGTTCTTC
CASSEDRDNEQFF
>TRBV7-2|NA|TRBJ2-3|NA
TGTGCCAGCAGCCCAGGACTGGGGTCGGTGAGCACAGATACGCAGTATTTT
CASSPGLGSVSTDTQYF
>TRBV29-1|NA|TRBJ2-3|NA
TGCAGCGTTGATCCGGGCACAGATACGCAGTATTTT
CSVDPGTDTQYF
>TRBV2|few|TRBJ2-1|NA
TGTGCCAGCAGAACCAAGACGGAGCAGTTCTTC
CASRTKTEQFF
>TRBV7-2|NA|TRBJ2-7|NA
TGTGCCAGCAGCCCTGGCCTTGAGCAGTACTTC
CASSPGLEQYF
>TRBV20-1|NA|TRBJ2-5|NA
TGCAGTGCTAGGGTTGAAGAGACCCAGTACTTC
CSARVEETQYF
>TRBV30|once|TRBJ2-5|NA
TGTGCCTGGAGTGTACGGGCTGGGGAGACCCAGTACTTC
CAWSVRAGETQYF
>TRBV7-2|NA|TRBJ1-5|TRBD1
TGTGCCAGCAGCCCAGGACAGGGTCATCAGCCCCAGCATTTT
CASSPGQGHQPQHF
>TRBV4-1|NA|TRBJ2-3|NA
TGCGCCAGCAGTGGCACAGGACCTAGCACAGATACGCAGTATTTT
CASSGTGPSTDTQYF
>TRBV6-1|few|TRBJ2-4|TRBD1
TGTGCCAGCAGTGTGGACAGGGAAAACATTCAGTACTTC
CASSVDRENIQYF
>TRBV20-1|few|TRBJ1-2|NA
TGCAGTGCTAGAAGGGATGGCTACACCTTC
CSARRDGYTF
>TRBV15|few|TRBJ1-5|NA
TGTGCCACCAGCAGAGATGGATATAGCAATCAGCCCCAGCATTTT
CATSRDGYSNQPQHF
>TRBV30|NA|TRBJ2-3|NA
TGTGCCTGGAGCCCCAGGAGGGGTCTGGCAGATACGCAGTATTTT
CAWSPRRGLADTQYF
>TRBV7-2|NA|TRBJ2-1|TRBD1
TGTGCCAGCAAACCGACAGGGAGCCACAATGAGCAGTTCTTC
CASKPTGSHNEQFF
>TRBV11-2|NA|TRBJ2-3|NA
TGTGCCAGCAGCCCCGTAATGGCCACAGATACGCAGTATTTT
CASSPVMATDTQYF
>TRBV29-1|NA|TRBJ2-7|NA
TGCAGCGTTGCGGCGGCTAAAAACGAGCAGTACTTC
CSVAAAKNEQYF
>TRBV5-1|NA|TRBJ1-2|NA
TGCGCCAGCAGCTTGGAAGTGATCGCGGATGGCTACACCTTC
CASSLEVIADGYTF